This T cell receptor beta chain was sequenced in a study of beta chain features in type 1 diabetes. Overall study context: Sorted cells from all samples, numbering roughly 100,000,000, were examined. Whole-study results and caveats: Cells carrying high TCR expression could end up over-represented when cDNA is sequenced. Among all four CD4+ subsets, Type 1 diabetes patients had TCRB CDR3s that were moderately but significantly shorter.

In the case of this clone: The antigen is undetermined.

Expressed TCRB transcripts were sequenced, since all the RNA that had been isolated was reverse transcribed. Sequencing was performed with immunoSEQ multiplex PCR; in TCRdb, only in-frame clones are kept and a portion is missing. This sample has tens of thousands of clones; under 75% occur once, and the top ten carry around 4%. Sorted CD4+ subsets: naive, central memory, regulatory, stem cell-like memory (CD45RO/CCR7/CD25/CD127/CD95/CD27 panel). Source material: Tregs from blood. This sequence was found in a man between 18 and 29 years old with type 1 diabetes.

CDR3 sequence (DNA): TGCGCCAGCAGCTTGTTGGGGGGGGGCGTTCAGCCCCAGCATTTT. It specifies CASSLLGGGVQPQHF. The rearrangement uses TRBV5-1 and TRBJ1-5; TRBD1 is a possible D gene (6 bases). Germline CDR1 SGHRS, CDR2 YFSETQ. Trimming left V 1 base short and J 6 bases short, with 14 bases between. The CDR3 runs to 15 residues.